These 26 T cell receptor beta chains came from one sample sequenced in a study of tumor-infiltrating lymphocytes in localized non-small cell lung cancer. Sequenced by immunoSEQ multiplex PCR; TCRdb stores in-frame clones only, minus some. The sample contains around 12,000 clones, just over 85% of which appear only once. The sample was uninvolved lung tissue not adjacent to the tumor. The source of these receptors is a human donor with non-small cell lung cancer.

This chain connects TRBV14 to TRBJ2-3; 8 bases fit TRBD1. The CDR3 runs 17 residues. Trimming at V came to 5 bases and at J to 2 bases, leaving 12 bases not matched to a gene. The germline CDR1 and CDR2 sequences are SGHDN and FVKESK. As DNA, the CDR3 is TGTGCCAGCAGCTCGCGGACAGGGAGAGGGGCCACAGATACGCAGTATTTT. Residues: CASSSRTGRGATDTQYF.

The gene calls are TRBV7-8 and TRBJ2-3, with D hard to call. V lost 1 base and J lost 4, with 6 bases in between. CDR1 is SGHVS, CDR2 FQNEAQ, per germline. This CDR3 comprises 13 residues. DNA for the CDR3: TGTGCCAGCAGCTTAGGCGGATCAGATACGCAGTATTTT. Protein: CASSLGGSDTQYF.

The V call is TRBV1, the J call TRBJ2-5; the table's D gene call, TRBD2, was not cross checked with the DNA. TRBV1 has pseudogene status. This CDR3 comprises 13 residues. CDR3 nucleotides: TGCACCAGCAGCCAAGATACCCTAGGGACCCAGTACTTC. Amino acids: CTSSQDTLGTQYF.

V usage is TRBV4-2 and J usage is TRBJ2-3, with TRBD2 matching over 7 bases. The CDR3 contains 14 residues. CDR1 LGHNA and CDR2 YNFKEQ come from the germline V gene. V was pared by 0 bases and J by 5 bases, with 2 bases of the junction left unmatched. CDR3 in amino acids: CASSQDTGGDTQYF. The CDR3 region has the DNA TGTGCCAGCAGCCAAGACACGGGGGGAGATACGCAGTATTTT.

The chain is built from TRBV7-9 and TRBJ1-4; the D gene is possibly TRBD1 (5 bases). The CDR3 loop spans 18 amino acids. Germline loops: CDR1 SEHNR, CDR2 FQNEAQ (reference sequence). V lost 3 bases and J 6 bases, leaving 23 bases between the germline ends. CDR3 loop: CASSFHWGTLKEDEKLFF. The CDR3 DNA reads TGTGCCAGCAGCTTCCACTGGGGGACCCTCAAGGAGGATGAAAAACTGTTTTTT.

The chain carries TRBV11-2 and TRBJ1-6; D remains ambiguous. V lost 3 bases, J lost 0 bases, and 6 bases lay in between. The CDR3 sequence is 15 residues long. CDR1 and CDR2 (germline): SGHAT, FQNNGV. The CDR3 coding sequence is TGTGCCAGCAGCTTCGGGTACTCCTATAATTCACCCCTCCACTTT. Translated, it gives CASSFGYSYNSPLHF.

The V and J genes are TRBV2 and TRBJ1-2; the D is unclear. The CDR3 sequence is 18 residues long. The germline V and J ends were trimmed by 5 bases and 6 bases, with 28 bases remaining between them. From germline, CDR1 is SNHLY and CDR2 FYNNEI. CDR3 sequence (DNA): TGTGCCAGCAGTTCCCCTGACCAACGGACGGTCCAGGACGATGGCTACACCTTC. Its protein product is CASSSPDQRTVQDDGYTF.

The rearrangement uses TRBV30 and TRBJ1-1; tentatively, D is TRBD1 (5 bases). From germline, CDR1 is GTSNPN and CDR2 SVGIG (reference sequence). CDR3 length: 13 amino acids. V lost 0 bases and J lost 4, with 9 bases in between. CDR3 sequence reads: CAWSVQGRTEAFF. The CDR3 nucleotides read TGTGCCTGGAGTGTCCAGGGACGCACTGAAGCTTTCTTT. The entire variable domain, with the rest obtained from reference TRBV30 and TRBJ1-1, is as follows: SQTIHQWPATLVQPVGSPLSLECTVEGTSNPNLYWYRQAAGRGLQLLFYSVGIGQISSEVPQNLSASRPQDRQFILSSKKLLLSDSGFYLCAWSVQGRTEAFFGQGTRLTVV.

The chain couples TRBV11-1 to TRBJ2-1; D unresolved. Trimming took 1 base from V and 3 from J, leaving 7 bases between them. Germline CDR1 is SGHAT and CDR2 is FQDESV (reference sequence). The CDR3 sequence is 14 residues long. CDR3 sequence: CASSLGSSYNEQFF. The CDR3, as DNA: TGTGCCAGCAGCTTAGGATCCAGCTACAATGAGCAGTTCTTC.

The V call is TRBV30, the J call TRBJ1-4; 7 nucleotides align to TRBD1. Trimming removed 1 base from V and 8 bases from J; junction bases left unmatched: 4. From germline, CDR1 is GTSNPN and CDR2 SVGIG (reference sequence). The CDR3 extends over 13 amino acids. The CDR3 loop is CAWSDRGGEKLFF. The CDR3, as DNA: TGTGCCTGGAGTGACAGGGGCGGGGAAAAACTGTTTTTT.

The rearrangement joins TRBV11-3 to TRBJ2-1; 8 positions match TRBD1. V lost 5 bases, J lost 5 bases, and 5 bases stayed unmatched. In germline, CDR1 is SGHNT, CDR2 YENEEA. The CDR3 covers 14 residues. CDR3 in amino acids: CASSPGQEDNEQFF. In DNA, the CDR3 is TGTGCCAGCAGCCCGGGACAGGAAGACAATGAGCAGTTCTTC.

The chain recombines TRBV4-3 with TRBJ2-7; 10 bases are shared with TRBD2. Trimming at V came to 0 bases and at J to 2 bases, leaving 4 bases not matched to a gene. This CDR3 has 16 residues. Germline V gives CDR1 LGHNA, CDR2 YSLEER. The CDR3 loop is CASSQDPSGGPYEQYF. CDR3 DNA sequence: TGCGCCAGCAGCCAAGATCCTAGCGGGGGCCCCTACGAGCAGTACTTC.

V usage is TRBV5-4 and J usage is TRBJ2-1; D may correspond to TRBD1 or TRBD2 (5 bases each). The CDR3 covers 12 residues. V gave up 0 bases and J gave up 12 bases, with 10 bases separating them. Germline CDR1 is SGHNT and CDR2 is YYREEE (reference sequence). CDR3 amino acids: CASSLGGYGQFF. CDR3 bases: TGTGCCAGCAGCTTGGGGGGGTACGGGCAGTTCTTC.

V is TRBV5-1 and J is TRBJ1-5; 10 bases map to TRBD1. This CDR3 comprises 14 residues. The germline CDR1 and CDR2 sequences are SGHRS and YFSETQ. J was trimmed by 6 bases and V by 4 bases; bases with no gene match: 4. The DNA of the CDR3 is TGCGCCAGCAGCCCTGGACAGGGGGTTCAGCCCCAGCATTTT. Amino acid sequence: CASSPGQGVQPQHF.

This rearrangement joins TRBV19 to TRBJ2-2; 9 nucleotides match TRBD1. This CDR3 comprises 15 residues. The trim removed 7 bases at V and 1 base at J, leaving 4 bases unmatched. Germline CDR1 is LNHDA and CDR2 is SQIVND (reference sequence). The CDR3 protein is CASTRQGGNTGELFF. The CDR3 DNA is TGTGCCAGTACCCGACAGGGGGGGAACACCGGGGAGCTGTTTTTT.

The chain combines TRBV28 with TRBJ1-6; D call uncertain. Per germline, CDR1 MDHEN and CDR2 SYDVKM. This CDR3 region has 13 residues. Trimming left V 3 bases short and J 12 bases short, with 12 bases between. As DNA, the CDR3 is TGTGCCAGCAGTTTGCCCCTAGGTCTACCCCTCCACTTT. Residues: CASSLPLGLPLHF.

This chain's CDR3 is CASSPRENTEAFF. CDR3 DNA: TGTGCCAGCAGCCCGAGGGAGAACACTGAAGCTTTCTTT. The chain is built from TRBV11-3 and TRBJ1-1; no firm D call. Trimming took off 5 bases at V and 1 base at J, with 8 bases between the two ends. This CDR3 has 13 residues. Germline values: CDR1 SGHNT, CDR2 YENEEA.

The chain carries TRBV7-2 and TRBJ1-1; tentative D call: TRBD1 (6 bases). The germline V gene has CDR1 SGHTA and CDR2 FQGNSA. Trimming cost V 5 bases and J 1 base, with 8 bases left between them. The CDR3 runs 13 residues. The CDR3 region is CASSLRGNTEAFF. The CDR3 DNA is TGTGCCAGCAGCCTCAGGGGGAACACTGAAGCTTTCTTT.

This rearrangement joins TRBV6-1 to TRBJ1-6; 9 bases line up with TRBD1. The germline CDR1 and CDR2 sequences are MNHNS and SASEGT. The CDR3 sequence is 13 residues long. With V trimmed by 8 bases and J by 9 bases, 5 bases remained unmatched. The CDR3 here is CASRQGDFSPLHF. CDR3 DNA: TGTGCCAGCCGACAGGGGGATTTTTCACCCCTCCACTTT.

The chain couples TRBV18 to TRBJ2-7; 8 bases fit TRBD1. CDR1 KGHSH and CDR2 LQKENI come from the germline V gene. Trimming removed 5 bases from V and 0 bases from J; junction bases left unmatched: 6. The CDR3 sequence is 15 residues long. The CDR3 DNA is TGTGCCAGCTCATGGGGGACAGGCTCCTCCTACGAGCAGTACTTC. Translated, it gives CASSWGTGSSYEQYF.

This chain links TRBV2 with TRBJ1-1; 8 bases line up with TRBD1. Per the germline V gene, CDR1 is SNHLY and CDR2 is FYNNEI. This CDR3 is built from 14 residues. The ends lost 1 base at V and 5 bases at J; junction bases unmatched: 3. CDR3 sequence reads: CASSEGTGRTEAFF. Written as DNA, the CDR3 is TGTGCCAGCAGTGAAGGGACAGGGCGTACTGAAGCTTTCTTT.

This sequence joins TRBV15 and TRBJ2-5; 10 positions agree with TRBD2. CDR3 length: 15 amino acids. With 8 bases clipped from V and 3 bases from J, the junction kept 9 bases outside the gene matches. Looked up from germline, CDR1 is LNHNV and CDR2 is YYDKDF (reference sequence). CDR3 amino acids: CATGIAGGNKETQYF. CDR3 nucleotide sequence: TGTGCCACCGGGATAGCGGGGGGAAATAAAGAGACCCAGTACTTC.

The genes are TRBV5-1 and TRBJ2-5; 14 nucleotides line up with TRBD2. V lost 7 bases to trimming and J lost 4 bases; unmatched junction nucleotides: 6. CDR1 and CDR2 (germline): SGHRS, YFSETQ. The CDR3 totals 15 residues. As DNA, the CDR3 is TGCGCCAGCGGGCCCGGGACTAGCGGGGGAGAGACCCAGTACTTC. This encodes CASGPGTSGGETQYF. Complete variable domain (other parts from reference TRBV5-1 and TRBJ2-5): KAGVTQTPRYLIKTRGQQVTLSCSPISGHRSVSWYQQTPGQGLQFLFEYFSETQRNKGNFPGRFSGRQFSNSRSEMNVSTLELGDSALYLCASGPGTSGGETQYFGPGTRLLVL.

The gene calls are TRBV18 and TRBJ2-1; 14 bases fit TRBD2. Germline V CDR1 and CDR2: KGHSH, LQKENI. The CDR3 totals 16 residues. Germline trimming cut 3 bases from V and 9 bases from J; bases unmatched to any gene: 7. CDR3: CASSPPTSGGAGEQFF. In DNA form, the CDR3 reads TGTGCCAGCTCACCCCCGACTAGCGGGGGGGCCGGTGAGCAGTTCTTC.

The gene calls are TRBV6-1 and TRBJ1-1; D gene unclear. Trimming stripped 6 bases from V and 6 bases from J, with 11 bases between. The length of the CDR3 is 12 residues. CDR1 MNHNS and CDR2 SASEGT come from the germline V gene. CDR3 region: CASSLRLSEAFF. For the CDR3, the DNA is TGTGCCAGCAGCCTCCGTTTGTCTGAAGCTTTCTTT.

The genes are TRBV7-2 and TRBJ2-7; D may be TRBD1 (6 bases). Germline assignment: CDR1 SGHTA and CDR2 FQGNSA. This CDR3 spans 15 amino acids. V lost 3 bases, J lost 0 bases, and 12 bases lay in between. CDR3 residues: CASSFYLQGSYEQYF. CDR3 DNA: TGTGCCAGCAGCTTCTATCTACAGGGCTCCTACGAGCAGTACTTC.